The entry that follows covers one T cell receptor (beta chain) sequence. This sample stems from a study of cytomegalovirus exposure and HLA in healthy donors. The PCR made use of 60 Vbeta and 13 Jbeta primers. Method: immunoSEQ multiplex PCR; TCRdb's copy keeps in-frame clones and lacks some. The data show 150,000 or so clones, more than 60% seen once. Germline CDR1 is SGHVS and CDR2 is FQNEAQ. The CDR3 is 13 residues long. Trimming took 1 base from V and 2 from J, leaving 5 bases between them. The chain employs TRBV7-8 and TRBJ1-1, with D unclear. The receptor was isolated from a woman aged 45 to 65 in good health and CMV-seropositive. Sequenced input: PBMCs. CDR3 in DNA: TGTGCCAGCAGCTTAGAGCAAAACACTGAAGCTTTCTTT. Encoded protein: CASSLEQNTEAFF.